The 18 T cell receptor beta chains listed next were all sequenced from one sample in a study of blood T cell repertoires in COVID-19. TCRdb's table, derived via immunoSEQ multiplex PCR, lists solely in-frame clones and lacks some. The sample consists of about 270,000 clones, 75% to 90% of them appearing once. The sample comprised PBMCs or T cells enriched from blood (not recorded which). These TCRs come from a woman under 30 who had recovered from COVID-19.

This clone appeared a few times. The chain employs TRBV3-1 (or the pseudogene TRBV3-2) and TRBJ2-2; 7 positions match TRBD1. The germline CDR1 and CDR2 sequences are LGHDT and YNNKEL (reference sequence). The CDR3 extends over 15 amino acids. With V trimmed by 3 bases and J by 3 bases, 4 bases remained unmatched. As DNA, the CDR3 is TGTGCCAGCAGCCACTGGCAGGGGGACACCGGGGAGCTGTTTTTT. It encodes CASSHWQGDTGELFF.

The V and J genes are TRBV9 and TRBJ2-5; possible D gene TRBD2, 5 bases. Trimming took off 0 bases at V and 3 bases at J, with 6 bases between the two ends. There are 13 residues in the CDR3. Germline lookup yields CDR1 SGDLS and CDR2 YYNGEE. CDR3 in amino acids: CASSVGGEETQYF. The CDR3 DNA reads TGTGCCAGCAGCGTAGGGGGAGAAGAGACCCAGTACTTC.

The V and J genes are TRBV7-9 and TRBJ2-1, with 11 nucleotides matching TRBD2. Unmatched junction bases numbered 8, after V lost 6 bases and J lost 4 bases. Germline CDR1 reads SEHNR; CDR2 reads FQNEAQ (reference sequence). This CDR3 region has 16 residues. As DNA, the CDR3 is TGTGCCAGCAGGTCGTCCGGGACTAGCGGTTACAATGAGCAGTTCTTC. Translating gives CASRSSGTSGYNEQFF. Full variable domain (rest looked up from reference TRBV7-9 and TRBJ2-1): DTGVSQNPRHKITKRGQNVTFRCDPISEHNRLYWYRQTLGQGPEFLTYFQNEAQLEKSRLLSDRFSAERPKGSFSTLEIQRTEQGDSAMYLCASRSSGTSGYNEQFFGPGTRLTVL.

The rearrangement links TRBV6-5 to TRBJ2-7; tentative D call: TRBD2 (5 bases). Germline V lookup: CDR1 MNHEY, CDR2 SVGAGI. Trimming removed 6 bases from V and 4 bases from J, with 19 bases in between. This CDR3 has 15 residues. The CDR3 spells CASSRAGVVLYEQYF. The CDR3 nucleotides are TGTGCCAGCAGCCGCGCCGGGGTCGTACTTTACGAGCAGTACTTC.

The gene calls are TRBV6-5 and TRBJ1-2, with 7 positions matching TRBD1. This CDR3 spans 11 amino acids. Germline CDR1 MNHEY, CDR2 SVGAGI. The junction had 2 bases not matched to a gene; V was cut back by 8 bases and J by 5 bases. The CDR3 protein is CASQGGYGYTF. The CDR3 DNA sequence: TGTGCCAGCCAGGGGGGATATGGCTACACCTTC.

The J gene is TRBJ1-5, the V gene TRBV3-1 (or the pseudogene TRBV3-2); TRBD1 aligns across 7 bases. The junction had 10 bases not matched to a gene; V was cut back by 3 bases and J by 5 bases. This CDR3 is 16 amino acids long. Germline CDR1 reads LGHDT; CDR2 reads YNNKEL (reference sequence). CDR3 sequence: CASSHTIDRDYQPQHF. CDR3 DNA sequence: TGTGCCAGCAGCCACACGATAGACAGGGATTATCAGCCCCAGCATTTT.

V is TRBV19 and J is TRBJ1-2, with TRBD1 matching over 8 bases. The CDR3 runs to 15 residues. CDR1 and CDR2 (germline): LNHDA, SQIVND (reference sequence). V was clipped by 5 bases and J by 0 bases; unmatched bases: 5. CDR3 sequence: CASSPQGATNYGYTF. CDR3 coding DNA: TGTGCCAGTAGTCCGCAGGGGGCTACTAACTATGGCTACACCTTC.

The chain is built from TRBV19 and TRBJ1-1; D is perhaps TRBD1 (5 bases). The V end lost 2 bases, the J end lost 4 bases, and 17 bases lay between the germline ends. The CDR3 has 16 amino acids. Per the germline V gene, CDR1 is LNHDA and CDR2 is SQIVND (reference sequence). CDR3 DNA sequence: TGTGCCAGTAGTATACTGGGAGGGGTGGAGGGCACTGAAGCTTTCTTT. Translating gives CASSILGGVEGTEAFF.

V is TRBV25-1 and J is TRBJ1-2; the match to TRBD1 covers 8 bases. The length of the CDR3 is 16 residues. Trimming removed 5 bases from V and 3 bases from J; junction bases left unmatched: 11. CDR1 is MGHDK, CDR2 SYGVNS, per germline. Here the CDR3 reads CASSRQGAGIDYGYTF. In nucleotides, the CDR3 is TGTGCCAGCAGTAGGCAGGGGGCCGGGATCGACTATGGCTACACCTTC.

This chain links TRBV29-1 with TRBJ1-1; tentative D call: TRBD1 (5 bases). Trimming took 4 bases from V and 5 from J, leaving 14 bases between them. The CDR3 consists of 13 residues. The germline CDR1 and CDR2 sequences are SQVTM and ANQGSEA. CDR3 sequence (DNA): TGCAGCGTTGGTCAGGGCGGGGGGACTGAAGCTTTCTTT. Its protein is CSVGQGGGTEAFF. Variable domain in full (rest from reference TRBV29-1 and TRBJ1-1): SAVISQKPSRDICQRGTSLTIQCQVDSQVTMMFWYRQQPGQSLTLIATANQGSEATYESGFVIDKFPISRPNLTFSTLTVSNMSPEDSSIYLCSVGQGGGTEAFFGQGTRLTVV.

The V call is TRBV27, the J call TRBJ2-3; D is unclear. V was pared by 6 bases and J by 0 bases, with 16 bases between. Germline assignment: CDR1 MNHEY and CDR2 SMNVEV (reference sequence). The CDR3 sequence is 16 residues long. CDR3 protein: CASRTFQPVSTDTQYF. The CDR3 DNA reads TGTGCCAGCAGGACTTTCCAACCAGTTAGCACAGATACGCAGTATTTT.

The chain combines TRBV9 with TRBJ1-2, with 8 bases matching TRBD1. With V trimmed by 0 bases and J by 2 bases, 3 bases remained unmatched. This CDR3 region has 15 residues. From germline, CDR1 is SGDLS and CDR2 YYNGEE. This CDR3 reads CASSVGAGGNYGYTF. Here the CDR3 DNA reads TGTGCCAGCAGCGTAGGAGCAGGGGGCAACTATGGCTACACCTTC.

V usage is TRBV4-1 and J usage is TRBJ1-5, with 8 positions matching TRBD1. This CDR3 has 15 residues. CDR1 MGHRA and CDR2 YSYEKL come from the germline V gene. With V trimmed by 4 bases and J by 2 bases, 4 bases remained unmatched. The CDR3 coding sequence is TGCGCCAGCAGCCGTGACAGGGGTGGCAATCAGCCCCAGCATTTT. Its translation is CASSRDRGGNQPQHF.

The J gene is TRBJ1-1, the V gene TRBV27; 8 bases are a match to TRBD1. Germline V lookup: CDR1 MNHEY, CDR2 SMNVEV (reference sequence). The CDR3 is made up of 15 amino acids. Trimming cost V 4 bases and J 5 bases; bases outside gene matches: 9. The CDR3: CASSSQGAGWTEAFF. In nucleotides, the CDR3 is TGTGCCAGCAGTTCCCAGGGGGCTGGTTGGACTGAAGCTTTCTTT.

This clone was seen once. The rearrangement links TRBV15 to TRBJ1-4, with 7 bases fitting TRBD1. The germline CDR1 and CDR2 sequences are LNHNV and YYDKDF (reference sequence). CDR3 length: 17 residues. Losses at the gene ends were 5 bases for V and 4 bases for J; bases not matched to a gene: 13. CDR3 sequence: CATSPRPGQGVNEKLFF. Here the CDR3 DNA reads TGTGCCACCAGCCCCCGCCCGGGGCAGGGGGTTAATGAAAAACTGTTTTTT.

CDR3 DNA: TGCAGCGTTGAAGATTTTGGACAGGATAGGAGAAACACTGAAGCTTTCTTT. It encodes CSVEDFGQDRRNTEAFF. The chain uses TRBV29-1 and TRBJ1-1, with 7 bases that match TRBD1. The CDR3 covers 17 residues. V trimming: 0 bases; J trimming: 2 bases; junction bases outside the gene matches: 12. Germline CDR1 is SQVTM and CDR2 is ANQGSEA.

The chain is built from TRBV2 and TRBJ1-5, with unresolved D. Germline V gives CDR1 SNHLY, CDR2 FYNNEI. Trimming removed 4 bases at V and 2 bases at J, with 15 bases between. The CDR3 is made up of 16 amino acids. CDR3 coding DNA: TGTGCCAGCAGTGTAACACGGTCGGGTGGCAATCAGCCCCAGCATTTT. Protein: CASSVTRSGGNQPQHF.

The sample holds a few counts of this clone. V and J are TRBV27 and TRBJ1-2; perhaps TRBD1 as D (5 bases). This CDR3 region has 12 residues. The V gene's germline CDR1 is MNHEY and CDR2 SMNVEV (reference sequence). V lost 7 bases and J 3 bases, leaving 9 bases between the germline ends. CDR3 sequence: CASKQGDYGYTF. CDR3 nucleotide sequence: TGTGCCAGCAAGCAAGGGGACTATGGCTACACCTTC.